The TCR beta chain under discussion was sequenced for a study of stem cell transplantation in POMP-related autoinflammatory disease. Study in general: Impaired MHC class I-dependent CD8+ differentiation was hypothesized from defective thymoproteasomes. Pre-transplant patients had naive-skewed CD4+ T cells and few CD8+ T cells. Study-level points and caveats: Across all analyzed T-cell subsets, patients with PRAID tended toward reduced diversity and increased clonality. Unique TRB V-J gene pairings were limited in number in patients with PRAID.

The method was immunoSEQ multiplex PCR; TCRdb's version includes in-frame clones alone and lacks a portion of them. This sample yields roughly 8,500 clones, of which about nine tenths are seen a single time; around 2.8% belongs to the top ten. Details on this clone: The antigen remains undetermined.

V lost 7 bases and J 0 bases, leaving 12 bases between the germline ends. Germline V gene sequence: CDR1 WSHSY, CDR2 SAAADI. The CDR3 consists of 14 residues. PRAID featured immunodeficiency plus autoinflammation. The chain recombines TRBV10-2 with TRBJ2-5, with TRBD1 as a possible D gene (6 bases). The sequences come from CD8+ T cells from PBMCs, collected before stem cell transplantation. The sequence came from a human donor with POMP-related autoinflammation and immune dysregulation (PRAID). The CDR3 loop is CASTGGWYQETQYF. In DNA form, the CDR3 reads TGCGCCAGCACTGGGGGCTGGTACCAAGAGACCCAGTACTTC.